A single sample is the source of the 26 T cell receptor beta chains below, sequenced in a study of blood T cells in healthy people across ages (dated by TCRdb to about 2015). Library prep was done by 5' RACE. TCRdb lists the instrument as Illumina HiSeq 2500. A second about 7 to 12 cycle PCR used a sample-barcoded 5' primer and a J-beta primer mix. The raw public reads went through TCRdb reprocessing: fastp at Q25, MiXCR clone calling, in-frame beta chains kept. Each entry is one CDR3 protein sequence, shown with its most common DNA and genes. This sample holds some 760,000 distinct CDR3 sequences; approximately 25% were observed only once. Under 4% of the sample is in the top ten clones. These data also featured in a second study, about T cells of mothers and their children.

The specimen was blood. These receptors were taken from a boy aged 5-17 years in good health.

This clonotype occurred a few times. The chain couples TRBV20-1 to TRBJ2-3; D is unresolved. Germline loops: CDR1 DFQATT, CDR2 SNEGSKA (reference sequence). The CDR3 loop spans 14 amino acids. V was pared by 0 bases and J by 5 bases, with 12 bases between. CDR3 DNA sequence: TGCAGTGCTAGAGATGTAGCAGGTATAGATACGCAGTATTTT. Residues: CSARDVAGIDTQYF.

This clonotype appeared a few times. An end of the junction differs from the germline gene, which may be a read error. V usage is TRBV7-2 and J usage is TRBJ1-2, with a weak D call TRBD1 (6 bases). This CDR3 spans 16 amino acids. Germline values: CDR1 SGHTA, CDR2 FQGNSA. The CDR3 nucleotides read TGTGCCAGCAGCCCAGGAGCTCGGGGGCTTGACTATGGCTGCACCTTC. It is translated as CASSPGARGLDYGCTF.

This clonotype was found a few times. The chain combines TRBV27 with TRBJ1-5; D ambiguous. The V gene lost 5 bases and the J gene lost 6 bases, with 8 bases spanning the gap. Germline-derived CDR1 and CDR2 are MNHEY and SMNVEV (reference sequence). The CDR3 totals 12 residues. The CDR3 sequence: CASSKHSQPQHF. CDR3 bases: TGTGCCAGCAGTAAACACAGTCAGCCCCAGCATTTT.

The J gene is TRBJ2-1, the V gene TRBV24-1; possible D gene TRBD1, 5 bases. Trimming stripped 9 bases from V and 6 bases from J, with 14 bases between. The length of the CDR3 is 13 residues. Germline lookup yields CDR1 KGHDR and CDR2 SFDVKD. The CDR3 loop reads CATGHPSFNEQFF. The CDR3 nucleotides are TGTGCCACCGGACACCCCAGCTTCAATGAGCAGTTCTTC.

A few counts support this clonotype. The rearrangement links TRBV6-6 to TRBJ2-4; D not resolved. The germline CDR1 and CDR2 sequences are MNHNY and SVGAGI (reference sequence). Trimming took off 4 bases at V and 0 bases at J, with 10 bases between the two ends. The CDR3 has 15 residues. This chain's CDR3 is CASSSIREAKNIQYF. CDR3 in DNA: TGTGCCAGCAGTTCGATCAGAGAAGCCAAAAACATTCAGTACTTC.

V gene TRBV19 combines with J gene TRBJ2-5; 9 bases are shared with TRBD2. The end of the DNA aligns better with TRBJ2-7, so the J call may be wrong. The CDR3 consists of 14 residues. Germline lookup yields CDR1 LNHDA and CDR2 SQIVND (reference sequence). CDR3: CASSTAGGPYEQYF. The CDR3 nucleotides read TGTGCCAGTAGTACCGCGGGGGGGCCCTACGAGCAGTACTTC.

As regards this clonotype: A read error may produce the germline difference seen at one junction end. The J gene is TRBJ1-5, the V gene TRBV12-3 or TRBV12-4; TRBD1 matches at 9 bases. The CDR3 consists of 18 residues. CDR3 residues: CAGSLGDRTGDSNQPQHF. CDR3 coding DNA: TGTGCCGGCAGTTTAGGGGATAGGACAGGGGATAGCAATCAGCCCCAGCATTTT.

This clonotype has just a few counts. The V gene is TRBV7-6, the J gene TRBJ2-7; 8 nucleotides align to TRBD1. After removal of 5 bases from V and 2 bases from J, the junction contained 5 bases not matched to a gene. The germline V gene encodes CDR1 SGHVS and CDR2 FNYEAQ. The CDR3 length is 14 residues. The CDR3 is CASSADRGTYEQYF. CDR3 nucleotides: TGTGCCAGCAGCGCTGACAGGGGCACCTACGAGCAGTACTTC.

This chain links TRBV5-1 with TRBJ1-2, with D perhaps TRBD1 (6 bases). This CDR3 has 15 amino acids. CDR1 SGHRS and CDR2 YFSETQ come from the germline V gene. V was pared by 5 bases and J by 4 bases, with 18 bases between. For the CDR3, the DNA is TGCGCCAGCAGACCCAGGGGCTCCGACAGCTATGGCTACACCTTC. This translates into CASRPRGSDSYGYTF.

The CDR3 is CAIGETGRSDNEQFF. In DNA form, the CDR3 reads TGTGCCATCGGGGAGACAGGGAGGTCGGATAATGAGCAGTTCTTC. J is TRBJ2-5 and V is TRBV10-3, with D possibly being TRBD1 (7 bases). The DNA matches TRBJ2-1 better at its end, which makes the J call doubtful. This CDR3 has 15 residues. From germline, CDR1 is ENHRY and CDR2 SYGVKD.

The chain employs TRBV2 and TRBJ2-7; tentative D call: TRBD2 (6 bases). Germline CDR1 is SNHLY and CDR2 is FYNNEI. V lost 3 bases, J lost 1 base, and 16 bases lay in between. The CDR3 spans 16 residues. CDR3 region: CASSDPLAAPSYEQYF. The DNA for the CDR3 is TGTGCCAGCAGTGATCCCTTAGCGGCGCCATCCTACGAGCAGTACTTC.

This clonotype turned up a few times. The chain links TRBV25-1 to TRBJ2-7; possible D gene TRBD1, 5 bases. Germline V gene lookup returns CDR1 MGHDK and CDR2 SYGVNS. This CDR3 spans 14 amino acids. Trimming removed 3 bases from V and 0 bases from J, with 9 bases in between. CDR3 DNA sequence: TGTGCCAGCAGTGAGCAGGGAAGCTCCTACGAGCAGTACTTC. It encodes CASSEQGSSYEQYF.

The rearrangement links TRBV24-1 to TRBJ2-1; weak D call: TRBD2 (5 bases). The germline V gene has CDR1 KGHDR and CDR2 SFDVKD. Between the trimmed V and J ends, which lost 1 base and 5 bases, there was a span of 8 bases. This CDR3 region has 14 residues. The CDR3 loop reads CATSDFSGNNEQFF. The CDR3 DNA sequence: TGTGCCACCAGTGATTTCTCGGGAAACAATGAGCAGTTCTTC.

The rearrangement uses TRBV6-5 and TRBJ1-2; 11 nucleotides align to TRBD1. CDR3 size: 16 residues. The V and J ends lost 4 bases and 6 bases, in that order; junction bases with no gene match: 10. Germline lookup yields CDR1 MNHEY and CDR2 SVGAGI. CDR3 sequence: CASSSPGTGGLHGYTF. The CDR3 DNA reads as TGTGCCAGCAGTTCGCCGGGGACAGGGGGGTTGCATGGCTACACCTTC.

This clonotype has more than one count but fewer than ten. The CDR3 nucleotides are TGTGCCAGCTCAAAAGAAGGGGGGACTAATGAAAAACTGTTTTTT. Its protein is CASSKEGGTNEKLFF. The chain recombines TRBV3-1 with TRBJ1-4; perhaps TRBD1 as D (6 bases). There are 15 residues in the CDR3. CDR1 is LGHDT and CDR2 is YNNKEL in the germline V gene (reference sequence). Trimming pared 8 bases from V and 2 bases from J, leaving 15 bases between.

This chain joins TRBV20-1 and TRBJ2-7; no reliable D call. The CDR3 totals 12 residues. Trimming removed 0 bases at V and 9 bases at J, with 12 bases between. The germline CDR1 and CDR2 sequences are DFQATT and SNEGSKA (reference sequence). CDR3 sequence (DNA): TGCAGTGCTAGAGATCCGGGCTTAGCGCAGTACTTC. Amino acid sequence: CSARDPGLAQYF.

This clonotype has ten or more counts. The rearrangement joins TRBV4-3 to TRBJ2-3; 10 positions match TRBD1. Trimming removed 1 base from V and 3 bases from J; junction bases left unmatched: 4. Germline V gives CDR1 LGHNA, CDR2 YSLEER. The CDR3 spans 16 residues. The CDR3 DNA sequence: TGCGCCAGCAGCCAAGGTGGGACAGGGGTTACAGATACGCAGTATTTT. The encoded protein is CASSQGGTGVTDTQYF.

The chain couples TRBV29-1 to TRBJ2-1, with 10 bases aligning to TRBD2. The CDR3 loop spans 15 amino acids. V dropped 4 bases and J dropped 6; count of bases not matched to a gene: 9. Germline V CDR1 and CDR2: SQVTM, ANQGSEA. The CDR3 coding sequence is TGCAGCGTTGTACCCCCACTAGCGGGAAGCAATGAGCAGTTCTTC. Translating it yields CSVVPPLAGSNEQFF.

The chain couples TRBV20-1 to TRBJ2-7; D might be TRBD2 (5 bases). Trimming removed 6 bases from V and 1 base from J, with 25 bases in between. Germline CDR1 DFQATT, CDR2 SNEGSKA (reference sequence). The CDR3 sequence is 17 residues long. CDR3 sequence (DNA): TGCAGTGCCCCATATCTGGACTTTCGACACCAATCCTACGAGCAGTACTTC. Translating it yields CSAPYLDFRHQSYEQYF.

V gene TRBV20-1 combines with J gene TRBJ2-4; 7 bases line up with TRBD2. V was pared by 6 bases and J by 3 bases, with 8 bases of the junction left unmatched. The germline V gene encodes CDR1 DFQATT and CDR2 SNEGSKA (reference sequence). CDR3 size: 14 residues. CDR3 sequence (DNA): TGCAGTGCAACCGGACCTAGCGGCAAAAACATTCAGTACTTC. Translated, it gives CSATGPSGKNIQYF.

The rearrangement uses TRBV12-3 or TRBV12-4 and TRBJ2-1; D not certain. This CDR3 region has 16 residues. Trimming shortened V by 6 bases and J by 0 bases, and 15 bases separated the two germline ends. CDR3 nucleotide sequence: TGTGCCAGCAGGACTGGGTCACCTTTCTCCTACAATGAGCAGTTCTTC. Translation gives CASRTGSPFSYNEQFF.

This clonotype was seen a few times. The chain employs TRBV4-2 and TRBJ1-4, with D tentatively TRBD1 (5 bases). CDR1 and CDR2 from the germline V gene are LGHNA and YNFKEQ. The V gene lost 0 bases and the J gene lost 0 bases, with 8 bases spanning the gap. This CDR3 comprises 16 residues. The CDR3 is CASSQDVQATNEKLFF. In DNA, the CDR3 is TGTGCCAGCAGCCAAGATGTACAGGCAACTAATGAAAAACTGTTTTTT.

The V gene is TRBV5-1, the J gene TRBJ1-4; D remains unclear. Germline V gives CDR1 SGHRS, CDR2 YFSETQ. V lost 2 bases and J lost 1, with 6 bases in between. This CDR3 spans 14 amino acids. CDR3 region: CASSLWVTNEKLFF. CDR3 bases: TGCGCCAGCAGCTTATGGGTAACTAATGAAAAACTGTTTTTT.

The CDR3 sequence is CASSQNSDRETQYF. The DNA of the CDR3 is TGTGCCAGCAGCCAAAACTCTGACCGAGAGACCCAGTACTTC. V usage is TRBV14 and J usage is TRBJ2-5; D is uncertain. Germline loops: CDR1 SGHDN, CDR2 FVKESK. V was cut by 2 bases and J by 4 bases, with 11 bases left in between. This CDR3 spans 14 amino acids. The complete variable domain, with remaining parts taken from reference TRBV14 and TRBJ2-5, reads EAGVTQFPSHSVIEKGQTVTLRCDPISGHDNLYWYRRVMGKEIKFLLHFVKESKQDESGMPNNRFLAERTGGTYSTLKVQPAELEDSGVYFCASSQNSDRETQYFGPGTRLLVL.

This clonotype was picked up a small number of times. The chain is built from TRBV7-2 and TRBJ2-5; 8 bases line up with TRBD1. V was pared by 2 bases and J by 2 bases, with 4 bases of the junction left unmatched. The CDR3 consists of 15 residues. CDR1 is SGHTA and CDR2 is FQGNSA in the germline V gene. CDR3 residues: CASSLSGGSQETQYF. CDR3 nucleotide sequence: TGTGCCAGCAGCTTATCAGGGGGCAGTCAAGAGACCCAGTACTTC.

This clonotype was counted between two and nine times. The chain combines TRBV20-1 with TRBJ1-1; the D is unclear. This CDR3 has 13 amino acids. Germline lookup yields CDR1 DFQATT and CDR2 SNEGSKA (reference sequence). The V gene lost 2 bases and the J gene lost 3 bases, with 10 bases spanning the gap. CDR3 residues: CSARILRDTEAFF. CDR3 nucleotides: TGCAGTGCTAGAATCCTGAGAGACACTGAAGCTTTCTTT.